The 4 T cell receptor beta chains given below trace back to one sample, sequenced in a study of blood T cell repertoires in COVID-19 (TCRdb year 2020). The library relied on the immunoSEQ multiplex PCR assay. In TCRdb, the immuneACCESS table is reduced to in-frame sequences with V and J assigned. These tables do not hold every clone; where another copy was compared, an unresolved V gene accounts for under half, and the others remain unexplained. This sample comprises 200,000 to 250,000 clones, about nine tenths of them detected only once. 6.2% of the sample belongs to the ten largest clones. The sample comprised peripheral blood. Every receptor here comes from a man in his sixties with acute or convalescent COVID-19.

This clone appeared a few times. CDR3 protein: CAIGQRGPTNTEAFF. The CDR3 DNA reads as TGTGCCATCGGGCAAAGGGGGCCGACGAACACTGAAGCTTTCTTT. The V and J genes are TRBV10-3 and TRBJ1-1; 7 nucleotides agree with TRBD1. Unmatched junction bases numbered 10, after V lost 8 bases and J lost 1 base. Germline CDR1 is ENHRY and CDR2 is SYGVKD. CDR3 length equals 15 residues.

This clone was counted between two and nine times. CDR3 residues: CASTKTAANYGYTF. The CDR3 region has the DNA TGTGCCAGCACCAAGACAGCCGCTAACTATGGCTACACCTTC. The V gene is TRBV6-5, the J gene TRBJ1-2; D is perhaps TRBD1 (5 bases). This CDR3 is 14 amino acids long. From germline, CDR1 is MNHEY and CDR2 SVGAGI. V lost 7 bases and J 0 bases, leaving 12 bases between the germline ends.

The chain combines TRBV4-1 with TRBJ2-5; tentatively, D is TRBD2 (5 bases). Trimming stripped 2 bases from V and 2 bases from J, with 12 bases between. The CDR3 covers 15 residues. Looked up from germline, CDR1 is MGHRA and CDR2 is YSYEKL. The CDR3 DNA is TGCGCCAGCAGCCAACCACTAGGGCGGCAAGAGACCCAGTACTTC. Residues: CASSQPLGRQETQYF.

This chain connects TRBV7-2 to TRBJ1-6, with 7 positions matching TRBD1. Germline-derived CDR1 and CDR2 are SGHTA and FQGNSA. The CDR3 sequence is 15 residues long. Trimming took 2 bases from V and 9 from J; bases not matched to a gene: 7. The DNA of the CDR3 is TGTGCCAGCAGCTTATCGCCAGGGGGTAGTTCACCCCTCCACTTT. Translation: CASSLSPGGSSPLHF.